The T cell receptor beta chain described here comes from a study of circulating and synovial CD4+ cells in juvenile arthritis. Germline loops: CDR1 MGHRA, CDR2 YSYEKL. The V end lost 2 bases, the J end lost 5 bases, and 9 bases lay between the germline ends. This CDR3 is built from 13 residues. Generated by immunoSEQ multiplex PCR, the TCRdb table keeps only in-frame clones and is missing some. The table includes fewer than 35,000 clones, about 95% detected once. The clonotype was recovered from a human donor with juvenile idiopathic arthritis. The V and J genes are TRBV4-1 and TRBJ2-5; maybe TRBD2 (6 bases). Sequenced material: CD4+ T cells from blood. In DNA form, the CDR3 reads TGCGCCAGCAGCCAACCGGGGAGGGAGACCCAGTACTTC. This sequence encodes CASSQPGRETQYF.